The next 5 T cell receptor beta chains were all read from a single sample in a study of T-cell memory formation after mild COVID-19. TCRdb used MiXCR to reprocess the 5' RACE reads, holding one entry per CDR3 protein. This table holds about 440,000 distinct CDR3 sequences, 15% to 25% found once. The sequencing sample was made of PBMCs or a T cell subset sorted from them (not recorded which). These receptors all come from an adult woman who had mild COVID-19 (a few samples of this study predate the infection). Cell type and time point are not known.

This chain connects TRBV7-4 to TRBJ2-7; unclear D gene. CDR1 SGHVT and CDR2 SQSDAQ come from the germline V gene. Trimming removed 7 bases at V and 2 bases at J, with 0 bases between. CDR3 length: 9 amino acids. The CDR3 DNA reads as TGTGCCAGCACCTACGAGCAGTACTTC. Protein sequence: CASTYEQYF.

The CDR3 loop is CASSIVSDRTTNEKLFF. The CDR3 DNA reads as TGTGCCAGTAGTATAGTGTCGGACAGGACAACTAATGAAAAACTGTTTTTT. The V call is TRBV19, the J call TRBJ1-4; 7 bases align to TRBD1. The CDR3 is 17 amino acids. The ends lost 1 base at V and 0 bases at J; junction bases unmatched: 5. Looked up from germline, CDR1 is LNHDA and CDR2 is SQIVND (reference sequence). Looking up the rest from reference TRBV19 and TRBJ1-4 gives the full variable domain: DGGITQSPKYLFRKEGQNVTLSCEQNLNHDAMYWYRQDPGQGLRLIYYSQIVNDFQKGDIAEGYSVSREKKESFPLTVTSAQKNPTAFYLCASSIVSDRTTNEKLFFGSGTQLSVL.

This clonotype has a handful of counts. This chain uses TRBV7-8 with TRBJ2-1; 12 bases align to TRBD1. The CDR3 consists of 14 residues. Trimming took 7 bases from V and 8 from J; bases not matched to a gene: 6. CDR1 SGHVS and CDR2 FQNEAQ come from the germline V gene. CDR3 amino acids: CASNPGQGADEQFF. The CDR3 DNA follows: TGTGCCAGCAACCCGGGACAGGGGGCCGATGAGCAGTTCTTC.

This clonotype was seen a few times. The chain joins TRBV3-1 to TRBJ1-1; D not resolved. The length of the CDR3 is 15 residues. V was shortened by 0 bases and J by 1 base, with 9 bases between the two germline ends. The germline gives CDR1 LGHDT, CDR2 YNNKEL (reference sequence). The CDR3 region has the DNA TGTGCCAGCAGCCAAGATTTTTCAGGGAACACTGAAGCTTTCTTT. This encodes CASSQDFSGNTEAFF.

CDR3 coding DNA: TGTGCCAGCAGCCCCTCCTCTAGCGGACTAGCCAAAAACATTCAGTACTTC. Translated: CASSPSSSGLAKNIQYF. V usage is TRBV7-2 and J usage is TRBJ2-4; TRBD2 matches at 7 bases. The CDR3 runs 17 residues. The J segment lost 0 bases and the V segment lost 5 bases, leaving 10 bases of the junction unmatched. Germline CDR1 and CDR2: SGHTA and FQGNSA.